This TCR beta chain was found in a study of T cell responses to AZD1222 COVID-19 vaccine (dated by TCRdb to about 2021). About the investigation overall: AZD1222 recipients given second doses at about 4 weeks or at about 12 weeks were pooled, since spike-specific TCR depth and breadth were not found to differ between the two schedules. Trial participants were enrolled by age into 18-55, 56-69 and 70-plus year subgroups, with approximately 150, 30 and 60 TCR-sequenced participants respectively. A total of about 230 trial participants underwent TCR sequencing, of whom 200 to 220 received two doses of AZD1222 and around 25 received two doses of the MenACWY control vaccine.

To note about this clone: The antigen this receptor binds is unknown. No clone much larger than this one lies a single base away; base qualities are absent.

From cysteine to phenylalanine, the CDR3 is 14 amino acids long. Only the CDR3 DNA stays, 42 bases, in frame from base 1. The germline V end is reduced by 0 bases and the J end by 4 bases; junction bases left unmatched: 1. CDR1 and CDR2 were assigned from the germline V gene as SGDLS and YYNGEE. The CDR3 regions of human TCRbeta chains were analyzed by immunosequencing. The study's processing was this. TCRs in the repertoires were matched against a reference library of SARS-CoV-2-specific TCRs that had been generated with the MIRA antigen-specificity platform. Breadth was defined as the fraction of unique TCRs that were SARS-CoV-2-associated. Depth was defined as the fraction of total T cells that were SARS-CoV-2-associated. Using the MIRA data, each spike-specific TCR was assigned both to the spike region to which the TCR was reactive and to a CD4 or CD8 class. Log10-transformed breadth and depth values were compared by one-way ANOVA with Sidak's multiple comparisons tests. TCRdb provides this immuneACCESS table in a form limited to in-frame rearrangements. Some clones are lacking; in checked studies, under half of them reflect an unresolved V gene, and why the rest are absent is not known. The V and J calls and clone size are taken from that table; D and trimming were inferred from the DNA. The sample table records about 94,000 clones; approximately 90% of these occur just once. The ten most abundant clones make up 10% to 15% of the sample.

The study at large found these results: After two AZD1222 doses, both the breadth and the depth of spike-specific TCRs were significantly higher than at day 0 and than in MenACWY recipients. Because no day 14 peak-response samples were available, the repertoires could be characterized only after the peak T cell response. The vaccine-associated CD4 TCRs covered the entire spike protein, and the dominant responses fell in regions 160-218 and 743-854. Reportedly, close to half of the unique spike-specific TCRs recognized epitopes lying outside the regions that are mutated in the B.1.351 and B.1.1.7 variants. Participants were mostly white British and included more females than males, and it was suggested by the authors that clonal diversity may have been underestimated. The 56-69-year group was small, and its depth increase did not reach significance, likely because of low power. Conclusions about previously exposed vaccinees were limited because only a handful of AZD1222 recipients were SARS-CoV-2 seropositive at baseline.

What the time point label conveys for this sample: baseline before first vaccination. The vaccinee samples were drawn from two UK trials, COV001 and COV002, one of which was a single-blind randomized controlled phase 2/3 trial testing AZD1222 (ChAdOx1 nCoV-19) in healthy adults. For TCRbeta chain sequencing, PBMC samples from trial participants were taken at day 0 and at day 28 after the second dose. Sequencing was performed on peripheral blood, taken on day 0 of AZD1222 vaccination. The chain uses TRBV9 and TRBJ1-2; the junction holds 9 bases that match TRBD1. The source of this sequence is an adult in good health. Here the CDR3 is given as CASSVGDRAYGYTF. The base sequence is TGTGCCAGCAGCGTAGGGGACAGGGCCTATGGCTACACCTTC.